This T cell receptor (beta chain) appears in the sequencing data of a study of blood T cell repertoires in COVID-19. The CDR3 extends over 16 amino acids. Trimming at V came to 0 bases and at J to 2 bases, leaving 7 bases not matched to a gene. CDR1 is SGHNT, CDR2 YYREEE, per germline (reference sequence). Sequencing was performed with immunoSEQ multiplex PCR; in TCRdb, only in-frame clones are kept and a portion is missing. The sample carries 84,000 or so clones, around nine tenths recorded once. V is TRBV5-4 and J is TRBJ1-2, with 7 bases aligning to TRBD1. The sequencing sample was made of peripheral blood. This receptor was taken from a man aged 55 to 70 with acute or convalescent COVID-19. CDR3 DNA sequence: TGTGCCAGCAGCTTGGCCAGACAGGGATCCAACTATGGCTACACCTTC. It codes for CASSLARQGSNYGYTF.